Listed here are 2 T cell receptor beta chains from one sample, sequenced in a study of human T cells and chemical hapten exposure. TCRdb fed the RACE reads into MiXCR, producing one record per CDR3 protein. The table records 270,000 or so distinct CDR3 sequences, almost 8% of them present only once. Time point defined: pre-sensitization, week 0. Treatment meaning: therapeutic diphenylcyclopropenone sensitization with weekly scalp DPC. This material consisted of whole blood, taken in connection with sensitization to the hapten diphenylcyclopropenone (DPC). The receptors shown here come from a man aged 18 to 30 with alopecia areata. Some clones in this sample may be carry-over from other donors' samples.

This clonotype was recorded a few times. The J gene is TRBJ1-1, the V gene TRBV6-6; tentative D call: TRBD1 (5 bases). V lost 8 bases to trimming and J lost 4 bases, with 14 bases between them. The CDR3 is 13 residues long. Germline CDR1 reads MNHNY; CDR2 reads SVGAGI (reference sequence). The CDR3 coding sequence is TGTGCCAGCGAGGGGAGGGCGGCCACTGAAGCTTTCTTT. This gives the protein CASEGRAATEAFF.

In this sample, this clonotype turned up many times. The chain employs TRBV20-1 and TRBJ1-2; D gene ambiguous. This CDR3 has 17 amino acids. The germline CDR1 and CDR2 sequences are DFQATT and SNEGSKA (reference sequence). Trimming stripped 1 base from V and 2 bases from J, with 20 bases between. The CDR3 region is CSARVFASIRKNYGYTF. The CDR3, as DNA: TGCAGTGCTAGAGTTTTTGCCTCCATCCGCAAAAACTATGGCTACACCTTC.